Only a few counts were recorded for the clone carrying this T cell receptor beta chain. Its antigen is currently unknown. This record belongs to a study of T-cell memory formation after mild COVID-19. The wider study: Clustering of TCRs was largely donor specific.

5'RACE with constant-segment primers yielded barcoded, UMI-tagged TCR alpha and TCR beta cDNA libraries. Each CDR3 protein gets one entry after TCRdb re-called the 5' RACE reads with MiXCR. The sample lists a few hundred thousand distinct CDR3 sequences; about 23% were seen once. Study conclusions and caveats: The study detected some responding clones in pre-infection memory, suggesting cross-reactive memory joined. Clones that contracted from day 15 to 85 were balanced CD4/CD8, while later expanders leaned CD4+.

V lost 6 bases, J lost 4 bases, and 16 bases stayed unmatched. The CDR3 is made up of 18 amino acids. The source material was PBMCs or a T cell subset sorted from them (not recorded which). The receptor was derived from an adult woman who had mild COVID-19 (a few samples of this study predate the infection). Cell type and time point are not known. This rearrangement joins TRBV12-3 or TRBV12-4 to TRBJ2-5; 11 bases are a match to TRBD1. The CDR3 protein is CASSHGGHGTGGLETQYF. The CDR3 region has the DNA TGTGCCAGCAGCCATGGAGGCCACGGGACAGGGGGTTTAGAGACCCAGTACTTC.